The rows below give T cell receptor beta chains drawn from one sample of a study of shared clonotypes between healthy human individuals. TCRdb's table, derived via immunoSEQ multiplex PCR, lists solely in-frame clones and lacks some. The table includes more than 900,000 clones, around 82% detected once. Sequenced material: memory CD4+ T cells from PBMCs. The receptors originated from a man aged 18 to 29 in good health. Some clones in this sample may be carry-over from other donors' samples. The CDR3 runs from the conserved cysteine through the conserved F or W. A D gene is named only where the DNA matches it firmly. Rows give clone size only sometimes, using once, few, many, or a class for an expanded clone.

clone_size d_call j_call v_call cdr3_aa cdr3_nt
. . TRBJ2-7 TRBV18 CASSPISADEQYF TGTGCCAGCTCACCAATCAGTGCGGACGAGCAGTACTTC
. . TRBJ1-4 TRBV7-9 CASSLIDPFDPNEKLFF TGTGCCAGCAGCTTAATTGATCCATTCGATCCTAATGAAAAACTGTTTTTT
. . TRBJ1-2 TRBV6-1 CASSADSTNYGYTF TGTGCCAGCAGTGCCGATTCTACTAACTATGGCTACACCTTC
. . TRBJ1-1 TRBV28 CATSTGNTEAFF TGTGCCACCTCCACAGGGAACACTGAAGCTTTCTTT
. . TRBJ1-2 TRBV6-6 CASSYTENYGYTF TGTGCCAGCAGTTATACAGAGAACTATGGCTACACCTTC
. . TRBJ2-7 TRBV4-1 CASSQPGKTYEQYF TGCGCCAGCAGCCAACCCGGGAAGACCTACGAGCAGTACTTC
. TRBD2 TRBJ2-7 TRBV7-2 CASSFGGSNLNEQYF TGTGCCAGCAGCTTCGGCGGGAGTAACCTAAACGAGCAGTACTTC
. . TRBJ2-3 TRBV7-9 CASSFLDSTDTQYF TGTGCCAGCAGCTTTCTCGATAGCACAGATACGCAGTATTTT
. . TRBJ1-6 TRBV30 CAWTPDTQSPLHF TGTGCCTGGACCCCGGACACTCAATCACCCCTCCACTTT
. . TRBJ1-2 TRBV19 CASREAQRRGSYGYTF TGTGCCAGTAGAGAGGCCCAGAGGAGGGGATCATATGGCTACACCTTC
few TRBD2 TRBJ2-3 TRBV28 CASSFSGGYTDTQYF TGTGCCAGCAGTTTTAGCGGGGGGTACACAGATACGCAGTATTTT
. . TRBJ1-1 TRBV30 CAWSVAGVANTEAFF TGTGCCTGGAGTGTAGCAGGGGTGGCGAACACTGAAGCTTTCTTT
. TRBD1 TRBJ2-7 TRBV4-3 CASSQTPGTGNCYEQYF TGCGCCAGCAGCCAAACCCCAGGGACAGGGAATTGCTACGAGCAGTACTTC
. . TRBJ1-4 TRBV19 CASSMSWATNEKLFF TGTGCCAGTAGTATGAGCTGGGCAACTAATGAAAAACTGTTTTTT
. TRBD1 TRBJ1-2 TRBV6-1 CASSEPTGVVGYTF TGTGCCAGCAGTGAGCCTACAGGGGTCGTAGGCTACACCTTC
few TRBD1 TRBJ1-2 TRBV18 CASSPRTGENYGYTF TGTGCCAGCTCTCCTAGGACAGGGGAAAACTATGGCTACACCTTC
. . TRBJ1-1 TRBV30 CAWSKVLKNEAFF TGTGCCTGGAGTAAGGTCTTGAAGAATGAAGCTTTCTTT
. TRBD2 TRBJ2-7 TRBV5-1 CASSHPSGLEQYF TGCGCCAGCAGCCATCCTAGCGGTCTCGAGCAGTACTTC
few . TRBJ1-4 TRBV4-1 CASSHRGDPNEKLFF TGCGCCAGCAGCCACCGTGGAGACCCTAATGAAAAACTGTTTTTT
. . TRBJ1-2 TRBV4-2 CASSQDPGNYGYTF TGTGCCAGCAGCCAAGATCCGGGGAACTATGGCTACACCTTC
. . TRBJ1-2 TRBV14 CASSRGVYGYTF TGTGCCAGCAGCCGGGGAGTCTATGGCTACACCTTC
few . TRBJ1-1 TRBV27 CASSLSSEGTEAFF TGTGCCAGCAGTTTATCTTCCGAAGGCACTGAAGCTTTCTTT
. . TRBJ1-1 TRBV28 CASSLWAGVAFF TGTGCCAGCAGTTTATGGGCGGGTGTGGCTTTCTTT
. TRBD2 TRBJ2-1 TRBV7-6 CASSPIAGGPNNEQFF TGTGCCAGCAGCCCGATAGCGGGAGGGCCTAACAATGAGCAGTTCTTC
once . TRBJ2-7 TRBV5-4 CASSLVGANEQYF TGTGCCAGCAGCTTAGTAGGGGCTAACGAGCAGTACTTC
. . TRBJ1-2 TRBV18 CASSPGPANYGYTF TGTGCCAGCTCACCCGGGCCCGCTAACTATGGCTACACCTTC
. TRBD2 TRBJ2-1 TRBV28 CASSETSRNEQFF TGTGCCAGCAGCGAGACTAGCAGAAATGAGCAGTTCTTC
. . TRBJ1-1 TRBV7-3 CASSLGGMGTEAFF TGTGCCAGCAGCTTAGGAGGAATGGGCACTGAAGCTTTCTTT
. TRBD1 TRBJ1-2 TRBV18 CASSPAGTGAMRGYTF TGTGCCAGCTCACCCGCCGGGACAGGCGCCATGCGTGGCTACACCTTC
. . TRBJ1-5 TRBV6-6 CASGGVYSNQPQHF TGTGCCAGCGGGGGGGTATATAGCAATCAGCCCCAGCATTTT
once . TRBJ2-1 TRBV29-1 CSVLLVRTVNEQFF TGCAGCGTTCTACTAGTAAGGACTGTTAATGAGCAGTTCTTC
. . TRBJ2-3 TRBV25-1 CASSGLGDTQYF TGTGCCAGCAGTGGGCTGGGGGATACGCAGTATTTT
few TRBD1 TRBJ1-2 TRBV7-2 CASSFGDRGHYGYTF TGTGCCAGCAGCTTTGGGGACAGGGGGCACTATGGCTACACCTTC
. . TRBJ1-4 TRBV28 CASSSSQEKLFF TGTGCCAGCAGTTCCTCGCAGGAAAAACTGTTTTTT
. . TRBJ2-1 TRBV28 CALGSGYNEQFF TGTGCCCTCGGTTCTGGCTACAATGAGCAGTTCTTC
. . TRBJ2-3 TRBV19 CASSEVQTTLTDTQYF TGTGCCAGTAGTGAAGTTCAGACCACCCTCACAGATACGCAGTATTTT
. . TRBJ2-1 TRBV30 CAGSRGTVNNEQFF TGTGCCGGATCTCGGGGGACCGTGAACAATGAGCAGTTCTTC
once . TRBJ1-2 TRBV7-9 CASTIPVPPAWGYTF TGTGCCAGCACCATCCCGGTCCCCCCGGCCTGGGGCTACACCTTC
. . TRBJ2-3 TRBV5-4 CASSFPDTDTQYF TGTGCCAGCAGCTTTCCGGACACAGATACGCAGTATTTT
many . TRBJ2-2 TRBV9 CASSQRAGVMGGELFF TGTGCCAGCAGCCAACGTGCCGGGGTCATGGGCGGGGAGCTGTTTTTT
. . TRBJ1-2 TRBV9 CASSVDGGSYGYTF TGTGCCAGCAGCGTAGATGGGGGGAGCTATGGCTACACCTTC
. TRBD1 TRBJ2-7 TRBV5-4 CASSLDRVDEQYF TGTGCCAGCAGCCTGGACAGGGTCGACGAGCAGTACTTC
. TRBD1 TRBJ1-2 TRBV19 CASRRQGTQYGYTF TGTGCCAGTAGACGACAGGGGACCCAGTATGGCTACACCTTC
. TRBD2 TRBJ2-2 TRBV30 CAWSGRRTSPGELFF TGTGCCTGGAGCGGTAGAAGGACTAGTCCCGGGGAGCTGTTTTTT
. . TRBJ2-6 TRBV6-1 CATPRVSGANVLTF TGTGCCACACCCCGGGTATCTGGGGCCAACGTCCTGACTTTC
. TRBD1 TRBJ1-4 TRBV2 CASSRQGRDNEKLFF TGTGCCAGCAGTAGACAGGGGAGGGATAATGAAAAACTGTTTTTT